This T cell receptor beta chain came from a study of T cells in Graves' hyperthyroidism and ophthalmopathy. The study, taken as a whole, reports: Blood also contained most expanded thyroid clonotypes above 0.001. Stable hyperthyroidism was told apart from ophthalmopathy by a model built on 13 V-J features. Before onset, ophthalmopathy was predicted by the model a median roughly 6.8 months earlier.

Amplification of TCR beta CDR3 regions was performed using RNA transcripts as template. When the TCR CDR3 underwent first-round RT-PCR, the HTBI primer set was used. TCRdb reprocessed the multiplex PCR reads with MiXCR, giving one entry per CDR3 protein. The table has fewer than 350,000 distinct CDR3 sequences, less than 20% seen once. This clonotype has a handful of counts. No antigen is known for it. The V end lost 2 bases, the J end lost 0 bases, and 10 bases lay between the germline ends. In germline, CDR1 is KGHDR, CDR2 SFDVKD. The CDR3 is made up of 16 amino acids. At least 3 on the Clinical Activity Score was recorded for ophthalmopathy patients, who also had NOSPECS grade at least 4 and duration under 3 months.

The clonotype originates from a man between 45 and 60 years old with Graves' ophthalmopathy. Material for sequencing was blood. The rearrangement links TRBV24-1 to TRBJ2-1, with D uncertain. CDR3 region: CATSDSGGDSYNEQFF. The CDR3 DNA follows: TGTGCCACCAGTGATTCAGGCGGAGACTCCTACAATGAGCAGTTCTTC.